A selection of T cell receptor beta chains follows, all from one sample in a study of blood T cell repertoires in COVID-19. Some clones are missing from TCRdb's copy, which holds only in-frame ones; the method was immunoSEQ multiplex PCR. The sample consists of 260,000 or so clones, roughly 88% of them appearing once. Material: peripheral blood. All receptors come from a young man with active or convalescent COVID-19. CDR3s include the opening cysteine and the closing phenylalanine or tryptophan. The D gene is left open where the match is weak. Some rows have no size entry. The others give once, few or many, or a class for an expanded clone.

D	V	length	J	size	DNA	CDR3
TRBD1	TRBV11-2	14	TRBJ2-7	NA	TGTGCCAGCAGCTTAGAGGACAGGGTCTACGAGCAGTACTTC	CASSLEDRVYEQYF
TRBD2	TRBV9	16	TRBJ2-2	NA	TGTGCCAGCAGCATAACCGGGACTAGTCGTACCGGGGAGCTGTTTTTT	CASSITGTSRTGELFF
TRBD1	TRBV18	14	TRBJ2-7	NA	TGTGCCAGCTCAACGGACAGGGGTTCCTACGAGCAGTACTTC	CASSTDRGSYEQYF
TRBD2	TRBV5-4	16	TRBJ2-5	few	TGTGCCAGCAGCGAGAGCGGGGGCCTACACCAAGAGACCCAGTACTTC	CASSESGGLHQETQYF
NA	TRBV4-1	16	TRBJ2-7	NA	TGCGCCAGCAGCCCGTACACAGGGAAGGGCCTCTACGAGCAGTACTTC	CASSPYTGKGLYEQYF
NA	TRBV19	13	TRBJ1-4	NA	TGTGCCAGCACTCCGGGAAGGTATGAAAAACTGTTTTTT	CASTPGRYEKLFF
NA	TRBV5-1	16	TRBJ2-5	many	TGCGCCAGCAGGGCAGAGAGCGGGTCGGGCTCGGAGACCCAGTACTTC	CASRAESGSGSETQYF
NA	TRBV7-9	15	TRBJ1-2	few	TGTGCCAGCAGCCTAGGGGCAGGGGCAAACTATGGCTACACCTTC	CASSLGAGANYGYTF
NA	TRBV10-3	17	TRBJ2-6	NA	TGTGCCATCAGTGACCATAGGAGGTCGACTGGGGCCAACGTCCTGACTTTC	CAISDHRRSTGANVLTF
NA	TRBV9	15	TRBJ1-1	NA	TGTGCCAGCAGCGCGGAGGGAGGGTTTGGCACTGAAGCTTTCTTT	CASSAEGGFGTEAFF
NA	TRBV2	16	TRBJ1-5	few	TGTGCCAGCAGATTGGGACTGGAGTTTGGCAATCAGCCCCAGCATTTT	CASRLGLEFGNQPQHF
NA	TRBV3-1/TRBV3-2	14	TRBJ1-6	NA	TGTGCCAGCAGCCAGAGCTCCTATAATTCACCCCTCCACTTT	CASSQSSYNSPLHF
NA	TRBV28	12	TRBJ2-3	NA	TGTGCCAGCAGTCCATTAGCAGATACGCAGTATTTT	CASSPLADTQYF
NA	TRBV29-1	12	TRBJ1-1	NA	NA	CSVGPGDTEAFF
TRBD1	TRBV3-1/TRBV3-2	15	TRBJ1-2	NA	TGTGCCAGCAGCCCACAGGGGGGGCAGAGCTATGGCTACACCTTC	CASSPQGGQSYGYTF
NA	TRBV4-3	15	TRBJ1-1	NA	TGCGCCAGCAGCCCGAGCGGACGGCGGAACACTGAAGCTTTCTTT	CASSPSGRRNTEAFF
TRBD2	TRBV13	14	TRBJ2-3	NA	TGTGCTACACTTGGCGGGGGGAGAAAAGATACGCAGTATTTT	CATLGGGRKDTQYF
TRBD1	TRBV11-3	15	TRBJ2-3	NA	TGTGCCAGCAGTCGTGGAACAGGGGTCACAGATACGCAGTATTTT	CASSRGTGVTDTQYF
NA	TRBV5-1	18	TRBJ2-1	NA	TGCGCCAGCAGCTTGGTAATACCCCCCGCAGTAGGAAGCGATGAGCAGTTCTTC	CASSLVIPPAVGSDEQFF
TRBD1	TRBV29-1	15	TRBJ1-4	NA	TGCAGCGTTGAAGACGGGACAGCCGCTAATGAAAAACTGTTTTTT	CSVEDGTAANEKLFF
NA	TRBV5-1	18	TRBJ1-6	few	TGCGCCAGCAGCCCCGGGCCACCTAGCTCCTCCTATAATTCACCCCTCCACTTT	CASSPGPPSSSYNSPLHF
NA	TRBV13	15	TRBJ1-2	NA	TGTGCCAGCTTCAGCGGGCTAACAGTGAACTATGGCTACACCTTC	CASFSGLTVNYGYTF
TRBD2	TRBV5-1	16	TRBJ2-3	NA	TGCGCCAGCAGCTTTAGTCCTAGCGGCAACACAGATACGCAGTATTTT	CASSFSPSGNTDTQYF
TRBD1	TRBV10-1	16	TRBJ1-4	few	TGCGCCAGCAGCCGCGGACAGGTTGCAACTAATGAAAAACTGTTTTTT	CASSRGQVATNEKLFF
NA	TRBV4-2	14	TRBJ1-5	NA	TGTGCCAGCAGCCAAGATTGGGGGGATCAGCCCCAGCATTTT	CASSQDWGDQPQHF
NA	TRBV29-1	12	TRBJ1-2	NA	TGCAGCGCCTCCGGGGAAGGCTATGGCTACACCTTC	CSASGEGYGYTF
NA	TRBV11-3	17	TRBJ2-2	NA	TGTGCCAGCAGCATAAGGACGGGGACAAGGAACACCGGGGAGCTGTTTTTT	CASSIRTGTRNTGELFF
TRBD1	TRBV9	14	TRBJ1-3	NA	TGTGCCAGCAGCCCTACAGGGGACGGAAACACCATATATTTT	CASSPTGDGNTIYF
NA	TRBV4-1	14	TRBJ1-3	NA	TGCGCCAGCAGCCCCCGCTCCGGGGGAAACACCATATATTTT	CASSPRSGGNTIYF
NA	TRBV6-5	13	TRBJ1-1	NA	TGTGCCAGCAGAACCGCCAGGGGCACTGAAGCTTTCTTT	CASRTARGTEAFF
TRBD1	TRBV18	16	TRBJ1-1	once	TGTGCCAGCTCACCAGGGACAGAGGCAAAGAACACTGAAGCTTTCTTT	CASSPGTEAKNTEAFF
NA	TRBV25-1	15	TRBJ2-7	NA	TGTGCCAGCAGTGACGGCCAGGGGACGTCCTACGAGCAGTACTTC	CASSDGQGTSYEQYF
TRBD1	TRBV7-6	16	TRBJ2-1	NA	TGTGCCAGCAGCTTAGAGGGGACAGGGGGTTCGGTTGAGCAGTTCTTC	CASSLEGTGGSVEQFF
NA	TRBV6-5	13	TRBJ1-1	NA	TGTGCCAGCCGACGGAGGAGGAACACTGAAGCTTTCTTT	CASRRRRNTEAFF
NA	TRBV4-3	14	TRBJ1-5	few	TGCGCCAGCAGCCAAGATATAGGGGCCGCTATCCAGCATTTT	CASSQDIGAAIQHF
NA	TRBV6-5	12	TRBJ1-1	NA	TGTGCCAGTCAGTGGGCGAACACTGAAGCTTTCTTT	CASQWANTEAFF
NA	TRBV9	14	TRBJ1-1	NA	TGTGCCAGCAGCGTAGGAGGTGGGAGCACTGAAGCTTTCTTT	CASSVGGGSTEAFF
TRBD2	TRBV2	18	TRBJ2-1	NA	TGTGCCAGCAGTGAAGTGGCTAGCGGGGGGGCAGTCTACAATGAGCAGTTCTTC	CASSEVASGGAVYNEQFF
NA	TRBV7-6	15	TRBJ1-1	NA	TGTGCCAGCAGGCCCTTCCCGGGACAGAACACTGAAGCTTTCTTT	CASRPFPGQNTEAFF
TRBD1	TRBV28	15	TRBJ2-7	once	TGTGCCAGCAGTATAGAGAAGACAGGGTTGGTCGAGCAGTACTTC	CASSIEKTGLVEQYF
TRBD2	TRBV2	14	TRBJ2-5	NA	TGTGCCAGCTTAACCGGGACTAGGGAAGAGACCCAGTACTTC	CASLTGTREETQYF
TRBD1	TRBV6-5	14	TRBJ1-2	NA	TGTGCCAGCAGACGACAGGGGTCGGACTATGGCTACACCTTC	CASRRQGSDYGYTF
TRBD1	TRBV23-1	16	TRBJ1-2	NA	TGCGCCAGCAGTCAATCCAGGACAGGGGGTCTCTATGGCTACACCTTC	CASSQSRTGGLYGYTF
TRBD2	TRBV3-1/TRBV3-2	17	TRBJ2-7	NA	TGTGCCAGCAGCCAAGATCTACCGGGGGGTGGCTCCTACGAGCAGTACTTC	CASSQDLPGGGSYEQYF
TRBD2	TRBV15	17	TRBJ2-1	NA	TGTGCCACCAGCAGGAAGCGGGGGCCCAGCTCCTACAATGAGCAGTTCTTC	CATSRKRGPSSYNEQFF
NA	TRBV7-9	14	TRBJ2-1	NA	TGTGCCAGCAGCTTAACGATAAGCTCCAATGAGCAGTTCTTC	CASSLTISSNEQFF
NA	TRBV9	13	TRBJ2-6	NA	TGTGCCAGCCGGGAATCTGGGGCCAACGTCCTGACTTTC	CASRESGANVLTF
TRBD1	TRBV13	15	TRBJ2-7	NA	TGTGCCAGCAGCTTAGAGGGACAGATGTTCGGGGAGCAGTACTTC	CASSLEGQMFGEQYF
NA	TRBV27	13	TRBJ1-1	NA	TGTGCCAGCAGTTTAGGGAGGGATACTGAAGCTTTCTTT	CASSLGRDTEAFF
TRBD2	TRBV19	16	TRBJ2-2	NA	TGTGCCAGTAGTATCGGTTGGCGGGGGGCCACCGGGGAGCTGTTTTTT	CASSIGWRGATGELFF